The 29 T cell receptor beta chains below were found in one sample sequenced in a study of CD8 T cells in Susac syndrome. Random-hexamer reverse transcription was applied to roughly 0.5 to 1 ug RNA. TCRdb re-analysed the immunoSEQ multiplex PCR reads in MiXCR, keeping a single row per CDR3 protein. The sample holds some 150,000 distinct CDR3 sequences, around 94% seen once. The sequencing input was CD4+ T cells from PBMCs. The receptors were sampled from a human donor in good health.

V and J are TRBV5-4 and TRBJ2-5; TRBD2 agrees at 8 bases. Germline V lookup: CDR1 SGHNT, CDR2 YYREEE (reference sequence). The CDR3 is 15 residues long. Trimming cost V 0 bases and J 4 bases; bases outside gene matches: 5. The DNA for the CDR3 is TGTGCCAGCAGCTTGGGGCTAGCGGGTTCAGAGACCCAGTACTTC. Protein: CASSLGLAGSETQYF.

The rearrangement uses TRBV5-4 and TRBJ2-7, with TRBD1 identical over 8 bases. The V gene end was trimmed by 2 bases and the J gene end by 7 bases; junction bases not matched to a gene: 5. Germline values: CDR1 SGHNT, CDR2 YYREEE (reference sequence). The CDR3 loop spans 13 amino acids. The CDR3 here is CASSFLTGGEQYF. CDR3 bases: TGTGCCAGCAGCTTCTTAACAGGGGGGGAGCAGTACTTC.

The chain recombines TRBV30 with TRBJ1-1, with D unresolved. Germline V gene lookup returns CDR1 GTSNPN and CDR2 SVGIG (reference sequence). The CDR3 is made up of 12 amino acids. The V end was cut by 2 bases, the J end by 1 base, with 5 bases between. The CDR3 loop reads CAWSTQNTEAFF. The CDR3 DNA follows: TGTGCCTGGAGTACGCAGAACACTGAAGCTTTCTTT.

This rearrangement joins TRBV2 to TRBJ1-1; unclear D gene. V gave up 5 bases and J gave up 0 bases, with 7 bases separating them. Per germline, CDR1 SNHLY and CDR2 FYNNEI. The CDR3 spans 13 residues. The CDR3 protein is CASSFQMNTEAFF. CDR3 DNA sequence: TGTGCCAGCAGTTTTCAGATGAACACTGAAGCTTTCTTT.

The CDR3 protein is CASTPRLAGGSGELFF. In nucleotides, the CDR3 is TGTGCCAGCACCCCTCGACTAGCGGGAGGGTCCGGGGAGCTGTTTTTT. The chain has TRBV2 and TRBJ2-2; 14 bases line up with TRBD2. Germline V gene sequence: CDR1 SNHLY, CDR2 FYNNEI. V lost 7 bases to trimming and J lost 6 bases; unmatched junction nucleotides: 7. The CDR3 sequence is 16 residues long.

The chain uses TRBV5-1 and TRBJ1-1; no definite D call. This CDR3 is built from 13 residues. The V gene's germline CDR1 is SGHRS and CDR2 YFSETQ. V lost 1 base, J lost 6 bases, and 10 bases lay in between. Here the CDR3 DNA reads TGCGCCAGCAGCTTGTTTTCAGACGCTGAAGCTTTCTTT. This translates into CASSLFSDAEAFF.

DNA of the CDR3: TGTGCCATCAAACCGGGACTAGCAATCGAGACCCAGTACTTC. It specifies CAIKPGLAIETQYF. V gene TRBV10-3 combines with J gene TRBJ2-5; 9 bases map to TRBD2. This CDR3 is 14 amino acids long. The germline V gene encodes CDR1 ENHRY and CDR2 SYGVKD. J lost 5 bases, V lost 7 bases, and 8 bases had no gene match.

CDR3 nucleotides: TGTGCCAGTAGGCTGATGGCGGGACTTACAGAGCAGTTCTTC. It codes for CASRLMAGLTEQFF. The chain has TRBV19 and TRBJ2-1; D possibly corresponds to TRBD2 (6 bases). The CDR3 covers 14 residues. The germline gives CDR1 LNHDA, CDR2 SQIVND (reference sequence). V lost 6 bases and J lost 10, with 19 bases in between. The variable domain in full, completed from reference TRBV19 and TRBJ2-1, reads DGGITQSPKYLFRKEGQNVTLSCEQNLNHDAMYWYRQDPGQGLRLIYYSQIVNDFQKGDIAEGYSVSREKKESFPLTVTSAQKNPTAFYLCASRLMAGLTEQFFGPGTRLTVL.

The V and J genes are TRBV5-4 and TRBJ1-3, with D possibly matching TRBD1 (5 bases). The germline V gene encodes CDR1 SGHNT and CDR2 YYREEE (reference sequence). V was shortened by 5 bases and J by 3 bases, with 12 bases between the two germline ends. This CDR3 is built from 14 residues. The CDR3 sequence is CASSVGAGGNTIYF. CDR3 nucleotides: TGTGCCAGCAGTGTCGGGGCTGGTGGAAACACCATATATTTT.

The gene calls are TRBV30 and TRBJ2-4; D not resolved. Germline lookup yields CDR1 GTSNPN and CDR2 SVGIG (reference sequence). The germline V and J ends were trimmed by 0 bases and 6 bases, with 12 bases remaining between them. The CDR3 contains 14 residues. The CDR3 coding sequence is TGTGCCTGGAGTGTACTGGGCAGTATAAACATTCAGTACTTC. Residues: CAWSVLGSINIQYF. Using reference TRBV30 and TRBJ2-4 for the parts outside the CDR3, the full variable domain is SQTIHQWPATLVQPVGSPLSLECTVEGTSNPNLYWYRQAAGRGLQLLFYSVGIGQISSEVPQNLSASRPQDRQFILSSKKLLLSDSGFYLCAWSVLGSINIQYFGAGTRLSVL.

The chain uses TRBV3-1 and TRBJ2-1, with TRBD2 matching 8 bases. With V trimmed by 0 bases and J by 6 bases, 7 bases remained unmatched. The CDR3 runs 16 residues. The germline V gene encodes CDR1 LGHDT and CDR2 YNNKEL (reference sequence). CDR3 loop: CASSQEGPSGSNEQFF. CDR3 nucleotides: TGTGCCAGCAGCCAAGAAGGTCCCAGCGGGAGCAATGAGCAGTTCTTC.

This clonotype has more than one count but fewer than ten. This chain joins TRBV25-1 and TRBJ1-2; D not resolved. Germline values: CDR1 MGHDK, CDR2 SYGVNS. The CDR3 sequence is 13 residues long. V was pared by 5 bases and J by 0 bases, with 7 bases between. CDR3 nucleotides: TGTGCCAGCAGTAGGACGGCTAACTATGGCTACACCTTC. Translation gives CASSRTANYGYTF.

The rearrangement uses TRBV6-5 and TRBJ2-5; 8 bases align to TRBD2. This CDR3 comprises 14 residues. CDR1 is MNHEY and CDR2 is SVGAGI in the germline V gene. V lost 4 bases, J lost 6 bases, and 7 bases stayed unmatched. CDR3 DNA sequence: TGTGCCAGCAGTTGGGCGGGAGGTAGGAAGACCCAGTACTTC. Protein: CASSWAGGRKTQYF.

This chain connects TRBV6-4 to TRBJ2-3; 7 bases are a match to TRBD1. CDR1 and CDR2 (germline): MRHNA, SNTAGT. V lost 6 bases and J lost 5; bases outside the gene matches: 11. CDR3 size: 15 residues. CDR3 bases: TGTGCCAGCAGCGAACAGGGGAACCCACTAGATACGCAGTATTTT. Its translation: CASSEQGNPLDTQYF.

This chain uses TRBV20-1 with TRBJ2-1; tentative D call: TRBD2 (6 bases). Germline CDR1 DFQATT, CDR2 SNEGSKA (reference sequence). The V gene lost 8 bases and the J gene lost 5 bases, with 25 bases spanning the gap. The CDR3 extends over 16 amino acids. The CDR3: CSLPKIGAEGNNEQFF. CDR3 DNA: TGCAGTTTACCGAAAATCGGGGCGGAGGGAAACAATGAGCAGTTCTTC.

This rearrangement joins TRBV20-1 to TRBJ2-3; 9 positions match TRBD1. This CDR3 spans 15 amino acids. J was trimmed by 5 bases and V by 0 bases; bases with no gene match: 6. Germline CDR1 reads DFQATT; CDR2 reads SNEGSKA (reference sequence). The CDR3 sequence is CSARDPGTGKDTQYF. The CDR3 coding sequence is TGCAGTGCTAGAGATCCCGGGACAGGGAAAGATACGCAGTATTTT.

This chain links TRBV19 with TRBJ1-5; unclear D gene. V lost 6 bases and J lost 0, with 18 bases in between. This CDR3 is built from 17 residues. The germline gives CDR1 LNHDA, CDR2 SQIVND (reference sequence). The DNA for the CDR3 is TGTGCCAGTAGGGACCTTCGGACGGAGCTTAGCAATCAGCCCCAGCATTTT. Its translation: CASRDLRTELSNQPQHF.

J is TRBJ1-2 and V is TRBV27; the D gene is possibly TRBD1 (5 bases). V was pared by 5 bases and J by 7 bases, with 26 bases between. Germline V gene lookup returns CDR1 MNHEY and CDR2 SMNVEV (reference sequence). The CDR3 covers 17 residues. The CDR3 reads CASSPFISGLPKIGYTF. CDR3 DNA: TGTGCCAGCAGTCCCTTCATTTCAGGGCTCCCTAAGATTGGCTACACCTTC.

The V gene is TRBV10-3, the J gene TRBJ2-3; 12 bases align to TRBD2. J gave up 5 bases and V 2 bases, and 5 bases lay outside the gene matches. This CDR3 is 16 amino acids long. The germline CDR1 and CDR2 sequences are ENHRY and SYGVKD. The CDR3 DNA reads TGTGCCATCAGTGAGATGCTAGCGGGAGGGGGAGATACGCAGTATTTT. It encodes CAISEMLAGGGDTQYF.

The chain uses TRBV3-1 and TRBJ2-7; weak D call: TRBD2 (6 bases). V was clipped by 0 bases and J by 12 bases, with 12 bases between them. Germline lookup yields CDR1 LGHDT and CDR2 YNNKEL (reference sequence). The CDR3 has 12 amino acids. CDR3 region: CASSQEEGGRYF. In DNA form, the CDR3 reads TGTGCCAGCAGCCAAGAGGAGGGAGGACGGTACTTC.

This clonotype came up a few times. For the CDR3, the DNA is TGTGCCAGCAGTTTCCTCTACGAGCAGTACTTC. It yields the protein CASSFLYEQYF. The chain combines TRBV28 with TRBJ2-7; D is uncertain. The V and J ends lost 3 bases and 3 bases respectively, with 3 bases between them. Germline V gene lookup returns CDR1 MDHEN and CDR2 SYDVKM. The CDR3 covers 11 residues. Using reference TRBV28 and TRBJ2-7 for the parts outside the CDR3, the full variable domain is DVKVTQSSRYLVKRTGEKVFLECVQDMDHENMFWYRQDPGLGLRLIYFSYDVKMKEKGDIPEGYSVSREKKERFSLILESASTNQTSMYLCASSFLYEQYFGPGTRLTVT.

The V and J genes are TRBV29-1 and TRBJ2-3, with D maybe TRBD2 (6 bases). Per germline, CDR1 SQVTM and CDR2 ANQGSEA. The CDR3 covers 14 residues. Trimming left V 6 bases short and J 2 bases short, with 15 bases between. The CDR3 DNA reads TGCAGCGTGGGGGGACGCATCCACACAGATACGCAGTATTTT. It yields the protein CSVGGRIHTDTQYF.

In DNA form, the CDR3 reads TGTGCCAGCAGCTGGGGGACAGGCCCTACGAAGAGCTACACCTTC. It yields the protein CASSWGTGPTKSYTF. This chain links TRBV5-6 with TRBJ1-2; 8 bases are a match to TRBD1. V trimming: 3 bases; J trimming: 9 bases; junction bases outside the gene matches: 13. CDR3 length: 15 residues. Per the germline V gene, CDR1 is SGHDT and CDR2 is YYEEEE.

The V call is TRBV4-1, the J call TRBJ1-5; tentatively, D is TRBD1 (5 bases). Germline V lookup: CDR1 MGHRA, CDR2 YSYEKL. The CDR3 loop spans 14 amino acids. V lost 1 base and J lost 3, with 7 bases in between. For the CDR3, the DNA is TGCGCCAGCAGCCAAGTAGGGGCCAATCAGCCCCAGCATTTT. Its translation: CASSQVGANQPQHF.

The chain links TRBV2 to TRBJ2-1; D may be TRBD2 (6 bases). This CDR3 comprises 13 residues. The ends were cut back, 8 bases at V and 5 bases at J, with 13 bases in the middle. The germline V gene encodes CDR1 SNHLY and CDR2 FYNNEI. DNA for the CDR3: TGTGCCAGCCGGAGGGATAGAAACAATGAGCAGTTCTTC. Encoded protein: CASRRDRNNEQFF. Combining the CDR3 with reference TRBV2 and TRBJ2-1 gives the whole variable domain EPEVTQTPSHQVTQMGQEVILRCVPISNHLYFYWYRQILGQKVEFLVSFYNNEISEKSEIFDDQFSVERPDGSNFTLKIRSTKLEDSAMYFCASRRDRNNEQFFGPGTRLTVL.

This clonotype was seen more than once but under ten times. V gene TRBV12-3 or TRBV12-4 combines with J gene TRBJ2-7; 9 nucleotides match TRBD1. V was pared by 5 bases and J by 2 bases, with 7 bases of the junction left unmatched. The CDR3 totals 15 residues. The DNA of the CDR3 is TGTGCCAGCAGTAAGGGACAGGGTGGGGCCTACGAGCAGTACTTC. As protein: CASSKGQGGAYEQYF.

The rearrangement uses TRBV27 and TRBJ1-2; 7 positions match TRBD1. J was trimmed by 8 bases and V by 2 bases; bases with no gene match: 5. This CDR3 spans 13 amino acids. The V gene's germline CDR1 is MNHEY and CDR2 SMNVEV (reference sequence). CDR3 nucleotide sequence: TGTGCCAGCAGTTTAGCGACAGGGAGGGGCTACACCTTC. Protein: CASSLATGRGYTF.

The chain joins TRBV15 to TRBJ1-1, with D possibly TRBD1 on 5 matching bases. This CDR3 region has 14 residues. From germline, CDR1 is LNHNV and CDR2 YYDKDF (reference sequence). V shed 2 bases and J shed 5 bases, with 12 bases lying between them. For the CDR3, the DNA is TGTGCCACCAGCAGACAACCCAGGGATACTGAAGCTTTCTTT. Residues: CATSRQPRDTEAFF. Drawing the rest from reference TRBV15 and TRBJ1-1, the complete variable domain is DAMVIQNPRYQVTQFGKPVTLSCSQTLNHNVMYWYQQKSSQAPKLLFHYYDKDFNNEADTPDNFQSRRPNTSFCFLDIRSPGLGDTAMYLCATSRQPRDTEAFFGQGTRLTVV.

The rearrangement uses TRBV29-1 and TRBJ1-1; weak D call: TRBD1 (5 bases). V shed 3 bases and J shed 1 base, with 9 bases lying between them. Germline loops: CDR1 SQVTM, CDR2 ANQGSEA. CDR3 length: 13 residues. The CDR3 protein is CSVDNRGNTEAFF. CDR3 in DNA: TGCAGCGTTGACAATAGGGGGAACACTGAAGCTTTCTTT. Based on the CDR3 plus reference TRBV29-1 and TRBJ1-1, the full variable domain is SAVISQKPSRDICQRGTSLTIQCQVDSQVTMMFWYRQQPGQSLTLIATANQGSEATYESGFVIDKFPISRPNLTFSTLTVSNMSPEDSSIYLCSVDNRGNTEAFFGQGTRLTVV.